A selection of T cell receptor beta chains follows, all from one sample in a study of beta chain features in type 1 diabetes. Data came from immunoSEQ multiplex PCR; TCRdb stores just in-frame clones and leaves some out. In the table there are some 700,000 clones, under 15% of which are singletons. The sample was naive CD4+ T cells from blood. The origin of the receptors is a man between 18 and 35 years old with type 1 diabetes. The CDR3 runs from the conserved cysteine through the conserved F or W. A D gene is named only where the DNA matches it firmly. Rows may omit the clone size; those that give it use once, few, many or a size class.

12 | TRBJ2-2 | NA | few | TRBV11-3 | CASSPLYGELFF | TGTGCCAGCAGCCCATTATACGGGGAGCTGTTTTTT
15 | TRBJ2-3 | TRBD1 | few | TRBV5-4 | CASSTGQGLVDTQYF | TGTGCCAGCAGCACGGGACAGGGCTTAGTAGATACGCAGTATTTT
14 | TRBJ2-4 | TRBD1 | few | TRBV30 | CAWRSSGQGAVQYF | TGTGCCTGGAGGTCGTCGGGACAGGGGGCGGTTCAGTACTTC
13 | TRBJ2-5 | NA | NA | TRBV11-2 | CASSSGPQETQYF | TGTGCCAGCAGCTCGGGTCCTCAGGAGACCCAGTACTTC
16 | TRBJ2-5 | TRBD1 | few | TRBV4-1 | CASSQEITGAWETQYF | TGCGCCAGCAGCCAAGAAATTACAGGGGCCTGGGAGACCCAGTACTTC
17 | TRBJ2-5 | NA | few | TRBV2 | CASRGLDGGEIGETQYF | TGTGCCAGCAGGGGCTTAGACGGGGGCGAAATTGGGGAGACCCAGTACTTC
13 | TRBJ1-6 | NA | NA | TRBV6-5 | CASSFAWNSPLHF | TGTGCCAGCAGTTTTGCATGGAATTCACCCCTCCACTTT
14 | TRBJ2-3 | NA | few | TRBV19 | CATSSGSSTDTQYF | TGTGCCACTTCCTCCGGGTCTAGCACAGATACGCAGTATTTT
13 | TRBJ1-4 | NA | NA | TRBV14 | CASNRASWQKLFF | TGTGCCAGCAACCGGGCCTCTTGGCAAAAACTGTTTTTT
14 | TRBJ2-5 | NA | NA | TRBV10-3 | CAIRETGGVETQYF | TGTGCCATCAGGGAGACAGGCGGCGTGGAGACCCAGTACTTC
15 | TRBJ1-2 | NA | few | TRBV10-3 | CAISERQTGDYGYTF | TGTGCCATCAGTGAAAGACAGACGGGGGACTATGGCTACACCTTC